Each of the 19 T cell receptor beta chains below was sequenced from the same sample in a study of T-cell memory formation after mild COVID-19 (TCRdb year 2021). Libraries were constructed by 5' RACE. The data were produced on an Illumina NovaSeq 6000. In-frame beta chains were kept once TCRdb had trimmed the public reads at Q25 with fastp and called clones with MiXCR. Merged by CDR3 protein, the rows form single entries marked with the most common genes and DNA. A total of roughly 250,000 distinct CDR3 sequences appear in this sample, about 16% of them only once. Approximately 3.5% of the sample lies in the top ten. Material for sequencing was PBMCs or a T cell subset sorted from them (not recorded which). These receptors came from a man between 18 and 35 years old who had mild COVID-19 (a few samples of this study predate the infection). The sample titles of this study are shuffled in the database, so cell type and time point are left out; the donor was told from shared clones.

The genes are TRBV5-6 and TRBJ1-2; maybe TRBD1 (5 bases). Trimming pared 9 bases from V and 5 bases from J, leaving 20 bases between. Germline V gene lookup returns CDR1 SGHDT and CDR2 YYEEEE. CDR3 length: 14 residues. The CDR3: CATGRDLSGYGYTF. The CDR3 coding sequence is TGTGCCACCGGCAGGGACCTCTCGGGTTATGGCTACACCTTC.

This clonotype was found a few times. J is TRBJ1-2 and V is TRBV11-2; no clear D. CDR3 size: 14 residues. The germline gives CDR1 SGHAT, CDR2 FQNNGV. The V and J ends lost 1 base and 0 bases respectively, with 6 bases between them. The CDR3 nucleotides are TGTGCCAGCAGCTTAGGGGTATCTAACTATGGCTACACCTTC. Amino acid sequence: CASSLGVSNYGYTF.

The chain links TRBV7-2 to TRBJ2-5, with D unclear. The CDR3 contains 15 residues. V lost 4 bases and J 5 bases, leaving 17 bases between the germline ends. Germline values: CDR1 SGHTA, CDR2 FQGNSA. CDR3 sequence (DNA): TGTGCCAGCAGCTCTGGATCGGGTCGTGGGGAGACCCAGTACTTC. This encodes CASSSGSGRGETQYF.

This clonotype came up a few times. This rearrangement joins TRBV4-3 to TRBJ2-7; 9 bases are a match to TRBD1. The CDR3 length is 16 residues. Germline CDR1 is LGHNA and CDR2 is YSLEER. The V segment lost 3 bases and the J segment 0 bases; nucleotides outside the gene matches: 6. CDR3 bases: TGCGCCAGCAGCCATGTGACAGGGGGGAGCTCCTACGAGCAGTACTTC. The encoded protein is CASSHVTGGSSYEQYF.

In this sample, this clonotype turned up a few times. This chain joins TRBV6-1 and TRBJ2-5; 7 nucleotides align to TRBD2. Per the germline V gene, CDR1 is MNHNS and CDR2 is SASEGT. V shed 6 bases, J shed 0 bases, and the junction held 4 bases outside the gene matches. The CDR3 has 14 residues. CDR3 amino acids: CASRRGGDQETQYF. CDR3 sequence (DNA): TGTGCCAGCAGGAGGGGAGGGGACCAAGAGACCCAGTACTTC.

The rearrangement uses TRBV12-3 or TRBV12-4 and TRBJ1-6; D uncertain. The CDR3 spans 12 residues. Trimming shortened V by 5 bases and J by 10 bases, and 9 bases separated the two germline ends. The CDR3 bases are TGTGCCAGCAGTCAAGGTTCGTCACCCCTCCACTTT. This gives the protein CASSQGSSPLHF.

CDR3 bases: TGTGCCAGCAGCTCTACAGGGGGCGAAGGAAACACCATATATTTT. Translated: CASSSTGGEGNTIYF. V and J are TRBV7-9 and TRBJ1-3; 9 positions match TRBD1. Germline lookup yields CDR1 SEHNR and CDR2 FQNEAQ (reference sequence). The V and J ends lost 4 bases and 4 bases, in that order; junction bases with no gene match: 5. This CDR3 region has 15 residues.

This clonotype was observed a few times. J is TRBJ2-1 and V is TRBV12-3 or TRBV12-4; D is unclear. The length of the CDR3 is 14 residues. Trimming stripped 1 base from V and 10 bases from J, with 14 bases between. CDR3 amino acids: CASSLGRSGWEQFF. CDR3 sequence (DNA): TGTGCCAGCAGTTTAGGGAGATCCGGGTGGGAGCAGTTCTTC.

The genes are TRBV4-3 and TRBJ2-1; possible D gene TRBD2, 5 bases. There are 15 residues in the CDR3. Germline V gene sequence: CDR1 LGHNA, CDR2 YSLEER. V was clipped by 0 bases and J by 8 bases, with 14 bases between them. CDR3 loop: CASSQDRASLDEQFF. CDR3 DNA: TGCGCCAGCAGCCAAGATCGTGCTAGCTTAGATGAGCAGTTCTTC.

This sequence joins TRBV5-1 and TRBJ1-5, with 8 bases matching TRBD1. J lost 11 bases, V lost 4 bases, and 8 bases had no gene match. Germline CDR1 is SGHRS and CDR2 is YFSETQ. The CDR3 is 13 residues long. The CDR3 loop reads CASSGQGGQTQHF. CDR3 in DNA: TGCGCCAGCAGCGGACAGGGAGGACAGACCCAGCATTTT.

The CDR3: CASSLVGGQGDNQPQHF. The CDR3, as DNA: TGTGCCAGCAGCTTAGTCGGGGGACAGGGGGACAATCAGCCCCAGCATTTT. The chain recombines TRBV7-2 with TRBJ1-5; TRBD1 agrees at 11 bases. This CDR3 has 17 residues. Germline values: CDR1 SGHTA, CDR2 FQGNSA. Trimming at V came to 1 base and at J to 3 bases, leaving 5 bases not matched to a gene.

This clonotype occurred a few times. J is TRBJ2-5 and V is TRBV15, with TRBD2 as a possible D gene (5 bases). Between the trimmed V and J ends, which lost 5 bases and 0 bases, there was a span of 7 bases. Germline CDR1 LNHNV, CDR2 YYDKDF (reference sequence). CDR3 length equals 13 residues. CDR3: CATSPGYQETQYF. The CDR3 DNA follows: TGTGCCACCAGCCCGGGGTACCAAGAGACCCAGTACTTC.

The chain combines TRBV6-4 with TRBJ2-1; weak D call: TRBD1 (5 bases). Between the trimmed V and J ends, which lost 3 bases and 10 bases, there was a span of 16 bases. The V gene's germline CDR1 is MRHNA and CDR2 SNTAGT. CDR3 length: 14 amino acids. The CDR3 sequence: CASSEARSPGEQFF. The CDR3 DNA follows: TGTGCCAGCAGTGAGGCTAGGTCCCCAGGGGAGCAGTTCTTC.

CDR3 DNA: TGTGCCAGCAAGGCCCCAGGGTCAGATACGCAGTATTTT. Translated: CASKAPGSDTQYF. J is TRBJ2-3 and V is TRBV6-2 or TRBV6-3, with D tentatively TRBD1 (5 bases). Germline CDR1 and CDR2: MNHEY and SVGEGT. The V end was cut by 7 bases, the J end by 4 bases, with 12 bases between. The CDR3 has 13 residues.

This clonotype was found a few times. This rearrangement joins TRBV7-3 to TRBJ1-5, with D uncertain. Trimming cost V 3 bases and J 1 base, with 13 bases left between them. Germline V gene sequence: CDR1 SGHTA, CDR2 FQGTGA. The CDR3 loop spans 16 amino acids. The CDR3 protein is CASSLKGILSNQPQHF. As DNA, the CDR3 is TGTGCCAGCAGCTTGAAGGGCATCTTGAGCAATCAGCCCCAGCATTTT. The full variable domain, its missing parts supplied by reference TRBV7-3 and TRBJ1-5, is GAGVSQTPSNKVTEKGKYVELRCDPISGHTALYWYRQSLGQGPEFLIYFQGTGAADDSGLPNDRFFAVRPEGSVSTLKIQRTERGDSAVYLCASSLKGILSNQPQHFGDGTRLSIL.

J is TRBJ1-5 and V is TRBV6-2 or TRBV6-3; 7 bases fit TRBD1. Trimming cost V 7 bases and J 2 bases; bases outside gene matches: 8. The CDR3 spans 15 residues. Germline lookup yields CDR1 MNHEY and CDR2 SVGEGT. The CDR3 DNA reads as TGTGCCAGCATTCCCCAGGGGGGAGGCAATCAGCCCCAGCATTTT. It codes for CASIPQGGGNQPQHF.

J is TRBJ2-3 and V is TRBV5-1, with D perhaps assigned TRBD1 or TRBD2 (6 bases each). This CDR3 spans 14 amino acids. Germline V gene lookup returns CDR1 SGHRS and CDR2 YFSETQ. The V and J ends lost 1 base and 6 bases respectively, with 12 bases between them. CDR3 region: CASSLSWGADTQYF. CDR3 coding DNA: TGCGCCAGCAGCTTGAGTTGGGGGGCCGATACGCAGTATTTT.

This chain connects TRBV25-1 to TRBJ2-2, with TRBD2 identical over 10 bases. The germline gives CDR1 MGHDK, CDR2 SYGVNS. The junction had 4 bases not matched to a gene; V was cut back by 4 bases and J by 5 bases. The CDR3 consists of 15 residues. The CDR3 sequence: CASSGTGLATGELFF. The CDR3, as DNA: TGTGCCAGCAGTGGGACGGGACTAGCGACCGGGGAGCTGTTTTTT.

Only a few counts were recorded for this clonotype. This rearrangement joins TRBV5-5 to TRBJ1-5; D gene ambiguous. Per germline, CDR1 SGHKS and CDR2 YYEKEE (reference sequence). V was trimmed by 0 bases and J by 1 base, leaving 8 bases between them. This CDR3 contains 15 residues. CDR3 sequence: CASSLEGMSNQPQHF. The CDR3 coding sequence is TGTGCCAGCAGCTTGGAGGGTATGAGCAATCAGCCCCAGCATTTT.